The T cell receptor beta chain described here comes from a study of Graves' ophthalmopathy and Graves' hyperthyroidism. Among the hyperthyroidism patients, all were newly diagnosed, aged 18 to 65, with under 2 months' duration. Findings and limits, study-wide: Blood also contained most of the expanded thyroid clonotypes above 0.001 frequency.

The CDR3 is 15 residues long. Germline values: CDR1 MNHNY, CDR2 SVGAGI (reference sequence). V was cut by 6 bases and J by 6 bases, with 21 bases left in between. RNA transcripts were the template, and TCR beta CDR3 regions were amplified from them. Following a first-round RT-PCR that used HTBI primers, a second-round multiplex PCR was carried out. Each CDR3 protein gets one entry after TCRdb re-called the multiplex PCR reads with MiXCR. Here the sample spans hundreds of thousands of distinct CDR3 sequences, 15% being singletons. This clonotype came up many times. Antigen: not known. The receptor's source is a woman aged 18-30 years with stable Graves' hyperthyroidism. Specimen: peripheral blood. The chain combines TRBV6-6 with TRBJ2-7, with D possibly matching TRBD1 (6 bases). CDR3 residues: CASRNAGTNSGEQYF. CDR3 DNA: TGTGCCAGCAGAAATGCCGGGACAAACTCCGGCGAGCAGTACTTC.